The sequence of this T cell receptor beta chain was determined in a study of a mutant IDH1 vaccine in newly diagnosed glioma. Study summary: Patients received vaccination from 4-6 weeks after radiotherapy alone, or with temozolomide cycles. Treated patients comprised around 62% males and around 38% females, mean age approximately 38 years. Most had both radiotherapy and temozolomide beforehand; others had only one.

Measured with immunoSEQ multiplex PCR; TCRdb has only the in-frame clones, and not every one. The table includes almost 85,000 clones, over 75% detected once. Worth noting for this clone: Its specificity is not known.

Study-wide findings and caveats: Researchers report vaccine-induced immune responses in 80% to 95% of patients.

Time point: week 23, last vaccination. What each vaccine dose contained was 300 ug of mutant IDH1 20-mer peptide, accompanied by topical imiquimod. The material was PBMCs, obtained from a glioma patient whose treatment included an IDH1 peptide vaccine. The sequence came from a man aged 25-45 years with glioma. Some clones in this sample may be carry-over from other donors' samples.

CDR3 amino acids: CASSLFSGNQPQHF. The CDR3 bases are TGTGCCAGTAGTCTCTTCTCCGGCAATCAGCCCCAGCATTTT. The chain uses TRBV19 and TRBJ1-5; D is uncertain. This CDR3 spans 14 amino acids. CDR1 is LNHDA and CDR2 is SQIVND in the germline V gene (reference sequence). V lost 5 bases, J lost 2 bases, and 10 bases lay in between.